Listed here are 9 T cell receptor beta chains from one sample, sequenced in a study of T cells after yellow fever vaccination. A single record per CDR3 protein comes from TCRdb applying MiXCR to the 5' RACE reads. The profile shows about 550,000 distinct CDR3 sequences, 15% to 20% of them singletons. The sample in question was PBMCs, obtained 15 days after the yellow fever booster vaccination. These receptors came from a young man who received the YFV17D yellow fever vaccine.

In its sample, this clonotype was seen a few times. This rearrangement joins TRBV11-3 to TRBJ2-7; 7 bases map to TRBD2. The V segment lost 4 bases and the J segment 4 bases; nucleotides outside the gene matches: 7. Germline lookup yields CDR1 SGHNT and CDR2 YENEEA. CDR3 size: 14 residues. CDR3 loop: CASSSGGSGYEQYF. The CDR3 bases are TGTGCCAGCAGCTCGGGAGGCAGCGGTTACGAGCAGTACTTC.

This clonotype was counted between two and nine times. The chain has TRBV10-3 and TRBJ2-3; 8 positions agree with TRBD1. The CDR3 runs to 17 residues. Germline V CDR1 and CDR2: ENHRY, SYGVKD. The V gene end was trimmed by 4 bases and the J gene end by 0 bases; junction bases not matched to a gene: 9. The CDR3 region is CAISGVLGQASTDTQYF. In nucleotides, the CDR3 is TGTGCCATCAGTGGAGTTCTGGGACAGGCGAGCACAGATACGCAGTATTTT.

The rearrangement uses TRBV20-1 and TRBJ2-7; 11 nucleotides agree with TRBD2. This CDR3 region has 15 residues. Germline trimming cut 2 bases from V and 3 bases from J; bases unmatched to any gene: 6. Germline V gives CDR1 DFQATT, CDR2 SNEGSKA (reference sequence). The CDR3: CSARPSLAGVYEQYF. The CDR3 region has the DNA TGCAGTGCTAGACCCTCACTAGCGGGGGTCTACGAGCAGTACTTC.

This chain joins TRBV28 and TRBJ2-7, with D maybe TRBD2 (6 bases). Germline CDR1 MDHEN, CDR2 SYDVKM. V dropped 4 bases and J dropped 5 bases, with 21 bases sitting between them. This CDR3 spans 16 amino acids. CDR3 DNA sequence: TGTGCCAGCAGTTCCCCCCAAAGGGACTTTGTTAACGAGCAGTACTTC. Residues: CASSSPQRDFVNEQYF. The variable domain in full, completed from reference TRBV28 and TRBJ2-7, reads DVKVTQSSRYLVKRTGEKVFLECVQDMDHENMFWYRQDPGLGLRLIYFSYDVKMKEKGDIPEGYSVSREKKERFSLILESASTNQTSMYLCASSSPQRDFVNEQYFGPGTRLTVT.

This clonotype was detected a few times. The chain is built from TRBV20-1 and TRBJ2-7; 13 bases match TRBD2. CDR3 size: 13 residues. Germline V CDR1 and CDR2: DFQATT, SNEGSKA (reference sequence). V trimming: 7 bases; J trimming: 3 bases; junction bases outside the gene matches: 3. The CDR3 nucleotides read TGCAGTGAACGGACTAGCGGGAGCTACGAGCAGTACTTC. This encodes CSERTSGSYEQYF.

This chain links TRBV20-1 with TRBJ1-5; 7 bases are shared with TRBD1. The J segment lost 5 bases and the V segment lost 5 bases, leaving 6 bases of the junction unmatched. Germline V gives CDR1 DFQATT, CDR2 SNEGSKA (reference sequence). The CDR3 consists of 13 residues. CDR3 amino acids: CSARDRGYQPQHF. The DNA of the CDR3 is TGCAGTGCTCGGGACAGAGGGTATCAGCCCCAGCATTTT.

The chain links TRBV24-1 to TRBJ2-6; the D is unclear. The CDR3 is 15 amino acids. Germline CDR1 KGHDR, CDR2 SFDVKD. Between the trimmed V and J ends, which lost 1 base and 0 bases, there was a span of 3 bases. The CDR3 coding sequence is TGTGCCACCAGTGATTTTGGCTCTGGGGCCAACGTCCTGACTTTC. Protein: CATSDFGSGANVLTF.

This clonotype has more than one count but fewer than ten. The V and J genes are TRBV7-9 and TRBJ2-4; no firm D call. Looked up from germline, CDR1 is SEHNR and CDR2 is FQNEAQ (reference sequence). CDR3 size: 17 residues. With 1 base removed from V and 3 bases from J, the gap between germline ends came to 16 bases. CDR3 DNA: TGTGCCAGCAGCTTAGGTGGTCGGGCAGAGATCAAAAACATTCAGTACTTC. It is translated as CASSLGGRAEIKNIQYF. The whole variable domain, remainder taken from reference TRBV7-9 and TRBJ2-4, is DTGVSQNPRHKITKRGQNVTFRCDPISEHNRLYWYRQTLGQGPEFLTYFQNEAQLEKSRLLSDRFSAERPKGSFSTLEIQRTEQGDSAMYLCASSLGGRAEIKNIQYFGAGTRLSVL.

This clonotype was picked up many times. V gene TRBV20-1 combines with J gene TRBJ2-1; TRBD2 matches 7 bases. V lost 7 bases and J lost 5; bases outside the gene matches: 11. The CDR3 contains 14 residues. CDR1 is DFQATT, CDR2 SNEGSKA, per germline (reference sequence). This CDR3 is CSVRRELGNNEQFF. DNA of the CDR3: TGCAGTGTTAGGCGGGAGCTGGGAAACAATGAGCAGTTCTTC.